This is a list of T cell receptor beta chains from one sample in a study of shared clonotypes between healthy human individuals. Profiling relied on immunoSEQ multiplex PCR, and the TCRdb table lists in-frame clones only, not all of them. Here the sample spans over 850,000 clones, approximately 78% being singletons. Source material: memory CD4+ T cells from PBMCs. The receptors shown here come from a man younger than 30 in good health. Some clones in this sample may be carry-over from other donors' samples. The CDR3 runs from the conserved cysteine through the conserved F or W.

>TRBV30|TRBJ1-4
CAWSYSSILKHPIFF
>TRBV29-1|TRBJ2-3
CSVVSGYTDTQYF
>TRBV4-1|TRBJ2-7
CASSQLGTSGRAGGHEQYF
>TRBV5-1|TRBJ1-4
CASSEGGYEKLFF
>TRBV4-3|TRBJ2-1
CASSQGLAGSYNEQFF
>TRBV29-1|TRBJ2-1
CSVGGGSMGEQFF
>TRBV5-1|TRBJ2-3
CASSSTGKSRTDTQYF
>TRBV2|TRBJ2-7
CASSRNYEQYF
>TRBV30|TRBJ2-1
CAWSPGGNEQFF
>TRBV11-3|TRBJ2-7
CASSSTGVEQYF
>TRBV18|TRBJ2-3
CASSLFPTPTSITTDTQYF
>TRBV7-8|TRBJ2-2
CASSFLGLAGGTGELFF
>TRBV2|TRBJ1-5
CASSVGTGVQPQHF
>TRBV30|TRBJ2-1
CAWGDGYNEQFF
>TRBV11-2|TRBJ1-1
CASSRQGNTEAFF
>TRBV5-1|NA
CASSQGQPNANEQYF
>TRBV28|TRBJ2-2
CASSRRQGLNTGELFF
>TRBV2|TRBJ2-5
CASSGLAGVQETQYF
>TRBV5-1|TRBJ2-1
CASSLGYLREGLGFEQFF
>TRBV7-8|TRBJ1-2
CASSLDSRLFGYTF
>TRBV10-2|TRBJ1-2
CASSDTGADYGYTF
>TRBV29-1|TRBJ2-3
CSASGTSGIKADTQYF
>TRBV18|TRBJ2-3
CASTGLAGGPDTQYF
>TRBV10-1|TRBJ1-2
CASSESTPETGTYGYTF
>TRBV28|TRBJ1-5
CASSFGGAGQPQHF
>TRBV7-2|NA
CASTSTGSSYEQYF
>TRBV6-1|NA
CASSERATSSYEQYF
>TRBV11-1|TRBJ2-7
CASSLTRDRGEQYF
>TRBV7-9|TRBJ1-2
CASSFPTGAAYGYTF
>TRBV6-4|TRBJ2-3
CASSDYGRSTDTQYF
>TRBV6-1|TRBJ1-5
CASNTGFNQPQHF
>TRBV7-2|TRBJ1-4
CASSLAGATNEKLFF
>TRBV7-2|TRBJ1-2
CASRRTGGGYYGYTF
>TRBV29-1|TRBJ1-1
CSVEGGAGATEAFF
>TRBV10-1|TRBJ2-7
CASSRGSKVYEQYF
>TRBV6-5|TRBJ2-2
CASSLYRGTGELFF
>TRBV6-1|TRBJ2-2
CASRTGTANTGELFF
>TRBV9|TRBJ2-7
CASGPSSGINSYEQYF
>TRBV6-1|TRBJ2-7
CASTRQGANYEQYF
>TRBV7-2|TRBJ1-5
CASSLDGSNQPQHF
>TRBV2|TRBJ1-4
CASTLGQGEQKLFF
>TRBV2|TRBJ2-5
CASRYQRDGETQYF
>TRBV2|TRBJ2-7
CASSEQAYEQYF
>TRBV10-3|TRBJ1-2
CAISDTRVGYGYTF
>TRBV7-3|TRBJ2-2
CASSLRNTGELFF
>TRBV28|TRBJ2-3
CASSSNGLAGLTDTQYF
>TRBV7-2|TRBJ1-5
CASSFGQGAEPQHF
>TRBV14|TRBJ2-3
CASSQVMGPDTQYF
>TRBV28|TRBJ2-3
CASSPPVGADTQYF
>TRBV7-9|TRBJ1-1
CASSLGLLNTEAFF
>TRBV5-6|TRBJ1-5
CASSPRDSGNQPQHF
>TRBV5-1|TRBJ2-3
CASSFGQGSGSDTQYF
>TRBV18|TRBJ2-7
CASSPSGEGGEQYF
>TRBV30|TRBJ2-1
CAWSVTSGRRNEQFF
>TRBV28|TRBJ1-5
CAVQGWVSNQPQHF